The present T cell receptor (beta chain) was sequenced within a study of shared clonotypes between healthy human individuals (dated by TCRdb to 2018 to 2020). Notes on the research overall: The cohort comprised a couple of women and three men aged 18 to 49 years. Per donor, three plates each were used for CD4 naive and CD4 memory, two for CD8 naive, and one for CD8 memory. To estimate repertoire size and how much clonotype sharing occurs between individuals, the study deeply sequenced the blood TCR repertoires of five healthy adults. Different laboratories and diverse techniques were used to prepare libraries and sequence TCR repertoires, to increase sequencing depth and limit assay-specific biases. Leukapheresis yielded between about 0.9 and 9 billion PBMCs per donor.

Comments on this clone: Its specific antigen is unknown. No quality values exist for individual bases; no much larger clone is one base distant.

The research as a whole found: Higher generation probabilities were observed for clonotypes shared by all four sorted-subset donors than for non-shared clonotypes. Sampling was restricted to blood, and TCR repertoires in tissue are likely to differ from TCR repertoires in blood. Larger estimated clonotype richness was generally found for naive subsets than for memory subsets. Around 5.4% of naive CD4, around 3.6% of naive CD8, roughly 2.4% of memory CD4, and more than 0.35% of memory CD8 clonotypes were shared across a few donors. Because the study included a small number of donors, the genetic and exposure-history diversity represented was limited. Even with the large sequencing depth, rarefaction of the sorted-subset datasets indicated that sequencing was incomplete. Pairwise subsampling led to the expectation that sequencing depth would affect the degree of clonotype sharing among donors.

CDR1 and CDR2 are drawn from the germline V gene: MDHEN, SYDVKM. The CDR3 measures 12 amino acids from cysteine to phenylalanine. The CDR3 DNA has 36 bases and is translated from base 1. The donors were healthy, HIV-negative adults who had no recently reported acute infections or vaccinations. All donors were Caucasian adults living in Nashville, Tennessee, USA. CD4+ T cells were enriched by magnetic negative selection, after which naive cells were positively selected on CD45RA and the negative fraction was taken as the memory subset. After blood collection by leukapheresis, PBMCs were isolated using Ficoll-Histopaque density gradient centrifugation and then cryopreserved in the vapor phase of liquid nitrogen. Analytical flow cytometry was used to check the purity and quantity of each magnetically sorted T cell population. From each sorted fraction, genomic DNA was isolated and quantified by UV absorbance on a Nanodrop 2000c.

Using the deep immunoSEQ assay, multiplex PCR amplified TCR CDR3 regions from genomic DNA. Extracted genomic DNA from each cell subset was spread evenly across all wells of several immunoSEQ 96-well plates, with each plate serving as a replicate. For sorted subsets, about 210 ng of genomic DNA, equivalent to 30,000 or so T cell genomes, went into each replicate PCR. Purified libraries were measured with a Qubit 3.0 fluorometer, size-checked on a Bioanalyzer 2100, and measured again with the KAPA Library Quantification kit. Each immunoSEQ 96-well plate was sequenced on its own single-read 150-cycle Illumina NextSeq 550 flow cell. In the source study's methods: Because only junctional sequences without quality scores were contained in the immunoSEQ output, filtering matching that applied to full-length reads could not be performed. To assign V/J genes and CDR3, sequences were annotated using PyIR, a Python wrapper for IgBLAST v1.9, with IMGT germline references. Reads were filtered out if the reads had weak V/J assignments (E-value above 1e-6), no CDR3, stop codons, out-of-frame junctions, or ambiguous translated residues. V3J clonotypes were defined as sequences sharing an identical inferred V gene, J gene, and CDR3 amino acid sequence. Percentage overlap between repertoires was calculated by dividing the number of shared unique clonotypes by the size of the smaller repertoire. RTK rarefaction, the Chao1 estimator, and Recon v2.1 estimates of unobserved clonotypes were used to assess repertoire richness. Generation probabilities were computed with OLGA for all TCRbeta clonotypes obtained by the gDNA method from several donors. This immuneACCESS table, as held by TCRdb, lists in-frame sequences with V and J called but not all clones. Of the missing ones, under half trace to an unresolved V gene in checked studies; the others have no known cause. The V and J calls and clone size are taken from that table; D and trimming were inferred from the DNA. This sample comprises under 650,000 clones, 90% to 97% of them detected only once. The top ten clonotypes cover under 0.06% of the sample.

This clonotype was obtained from a woman aged 25-40 years in good health. Sequencing input: naive CD4+ T cells sorted from blood. What the cell subset or site label conveys for this sample: CD45RA+ positively selected. The V and J genes are TRBV28 and TRBJ2-7; the D gene is unclear. The last part of the DNA fits TRBJ2-1 better; the J call may be wrong. The DNA reads TGTGCCAGCACCGTGGGATCCTACGAGCAGTTCTTC. Translated, it reads CASTVGSYEQFF.